This is a list of T cell receptor beta chains from one sample in a study of human T cells and chemical hapten exposure. TCRdb reanalysed the RACE reads using MiXCR and keeps one entry per CDR3 protein. The top ten clones hold approximately 3.4% of a sample with 80,000 to 100,000 distinct CDR3 sequences, more than 10% of them seen once. Sequencing was performed on whole blood, taken in connection with sensitization to the hapten diphenylcyclopropenone (DPC). The source is a woman aged 55-69 years with alopecia areata. Some clones in this sample may be carry-over from other donors' samples. Each CDR3 is given with its conserved first and last residue. The order of the fields is V gene, J gene, CDR3 length, D gene, clone size, CDR3 DNA, CDR3 protein. D genes are given only for firm matches. The listing skips clone size in some rows; elsewhere it reads once, few, many or a size class.

V gene: TRBV2
J gene: TRBJ1-5
CDR3 length: 12
D gene: .
clone size: few
CDR3 DNA: TGTGCCAGCAGTGAATATTCTCAGCCCCAGCATTTT
CDR3 protein: CASSEYSQPQHF

V gene: TRBV3-1
J gene: TRBJ2-7
CDR3 length: 12
D gene: .
clone size: few
CDR3 DNA: TGTGCCAGCAGCCAAGATACCCACGAGCAGTACTTC
CDR3 protein: CASSQDTHEQYF

V gene: TRBV29-1
J gene: TRBJ2-3
CDR3 length: 15
D gene: TRBD1
clone size: many
CDR3 DNA: TGCAGCGCATCACGGACAGGGGGCTGGACAGATACGCAGTATTTT
CDR3 protein: CSASRTGGWTDTQYF

V gene: TRBV10-3
J gene: TRBJ2-7
CDR3 length: 15
D gene: .
clone size: few
CDR3 DNA: TGTGCCGGGAGTCAGGGAAATGGGGCGTACTACGAGCAGTACTTC
CDR3 protein: CAGSQGNGAYYEQYF

V gene: TRBV29-1
J gene: TRBJ1-2
CDR3 length: 12
D gene: .
clone size: .
CDR3 DNA: TGCAGCGTTGTAGACAGGATCTATGGCTACACCTTC
CDR3 protein: CSVVDRIYGYTF

V gene: TRBV6-5
J gene: TRBJ1-5
CDR3 length: 14
D gene: TRBD1
clone size: .
CDR3 DNA: TGTGCCAGCAGTCCCTACAGGGGAGGTCAGCCCCAGCATTTT
CDR3 protein: CASSPYRGGQPQHF

V gene: TRBV20-1
J gene: TRBJ2-5
CDR3 length: 12
D gene: .
clone size: few
CDR3 DNA: TGCAGTGCTAGAGGGCTCGCTGAGGCCCAGTACTTC
CDR3 protein: CSARGLAEAQYF

V gene: TRBV6-2/TRBV6-3
J gene: TRBJ2-5
CDR3 length: 15
D gene: TRBD2
clone size: few
CDR3 DNA: TGTGCCAGCAGACAAGCGGGGGCCCGAGCAGGGACCCAGTACTTC
CDR3 protein: CASRQAGARAGTQYF

V gene: TRBV9
J gene: TRBJ1-3
CDR3 length: 14
D gene: .
clone size: many
CDR3 DNA: TGTGCCAGCAGCGCCGACCCCTCTGGAAACACCATATATTTT
CDR3 protein: CASSADPSGNTIYF

V gene: TRBV9
J gene: TRBJ2-3
CDR3 length: 15
D gene: .
clone size: .
CDR3 DNA: TGTGCCAGCAGCGTAGCGGAGGGGGGCACAGATACGCAGTATTTT
CDR3 protein: CASSVAEGGTDTQYF

V gene: TRBV7-9
J gene: TRBJ1-1
CDR3 length: 13
D gene: .
clone size: .
CDR3 DNA: TGTGCCAGCCCTGGTCCCTGGGACACTGAAGCTTTCTTT
CDR3 protein: CASPGPWDTEAFF

V gene: TRBV6-6
J gene: TRBJ2-7
CDR3 length: 17
D gene: TRBD1
clone size: .
CDR3 DNA: TGTGCCAGCAGCCCCGATCCCGAGGACAGGGGTTCCTACGAGCAGTACTTC
CDR3 protein: CASSPDPEDRGSYEQYF

V gene: TRBV20-1
J gene: TRBJ2-1
CDR3 length: 12
D gene: .
clone size: many
CDR3 DNA: TGCAGTGCTCCGATTACAATCTCTGAGCAGTTCTTC
CDR3 protein: CSAPITISEQFF

V gene: TRBV20-1
J gene: TRBJ1-2
CDR3 length: 15
D gene: .
clone size: many
CDR3 DNA: TGCAGTGCTAGTTTGGAGTCGATCGCTAACTATGGCTACACCTTC
CDR3 protein: CSASLESIANYGYTF